The 9 T cell receptor beta chains below come from one sample, sequenced in a study of T cell repertoires in cytomegalovirus infection. Each CDR3 protein gets one entry after TCRdb re-called the reads with MiXCR. The table lists fewer than 250,000 distinct CDR3 sequences, about 12% of them singletons. The source material was PBMCs. Receptor source: a human donor in good health (CMV status not recorded). Some clones in this sample may be carry-over from other donors' samples.

The V gene is TRBV6-1, the J gene TRBJ2-5; D ambiguous. V was trimmed by 5 bases and J by 6 bases, leaving 13 bases between them. CDR1 is MNHNS and CDR2 is SASEGT in the germline V gene. This CDR3 has 13 amino acids. The CDR3 DNA reads TGTGCCAGCAGTAGCTCCCAGCGACAGACCCAGTACTTC. Translated, it gives CASSSSQRQTQYF.

About this clonotype itself: This sequence may be a read error, since a much larger clone differs from it by one base. This chain uses TRBV19 with TRBJ1-1, with D hard to call. V was pared by 3 bases and J by 0 bases, with 8 bases between. The CDR3 is 14 residues long. Germline CDR1 is LNHDA and CDR2 is SQIVND (reference sequence). In nucleotides, the CDR3 is TGTGCCAGTAGTATGGAACTACTGAACACTGAAGCTTTCTTT. Translation gives CASSMELLNTEAFF.

This chain uses TRBV20-1 with TRBJ2-7; 7 bases align to TRBD2. CDR3 length: 13 amino acids. Losses at the gene ends were 4 bases for V and 9 bases for J; bases not matched to a gene: 12. Germline-derived CDR1 and CDR2 are DFQATT and SNEGSKA (reference sequence). CDR3 residues: CSANSGGSKVQYF. CDR3 nucleotide sequence: TGCAGTGCTAATTCGGGGGGATCTAAGGTGCAGTACTTC.

This chain joins TRBV3-1 and TRBJ1-1; a possible D gene is TRBD1 (6 bases). The germline gives CDR1 LGHDT, CDR2 YNNKEL (reference sequence). V shed 4 bases and J shed 3 bases, with 12 bases lying between them. The CDR3 length is 14 residues. CDR3 bases: TGTGCCAGCAGCCCGGGACAAGCTGACACTGAAGCTTTCTTT. It translates to CASSPGQADTEAFF.

Only a few counts were recorded for this clonotype. This chain links TRBV6-5 with TRBJ1-1, with a weak D call TRBD1 (5 bases). V was pared by 5 bases and J by 10 bases, with 11 bases between. CDR1 MNHEY and CDR2 SVGAGI come from the germline V gene. The CDR3 spans 11 residues. CDR3 DNA: TGTGCCAGCAGTCGTCAGGGTAGAGCTTTCTTT. It encodes CASSRQGRAFF.

The sample holds a few counts of this clonotype. This sequence joins TRBV7-9 and TRBJ1-3, with unresolved D. Trimming cost V 4 bases and J 0 bases, with 13 bases left between them. The CDR3 is 16 residues long. Germline CDR1 SEHNR, CDR2 FQNEAQ (reference sequence). The CDR3 DNA is TGTGCCAGCAGCTCCCCACGAGGTTCCTCTGGAAACACCATATATTTT. Translation gives CASSSPRGSSGNTIYF.

This clonotype occurred many times. This chain links TRBV7-3 with TRBJ1-6; a weak D match, TRBD1 (5 bases). In germline, CDR1 is SGHTA, CDR2 FQGTGA. Trimming removed 4 bases from V and 7 bases from J, with 14 bases in between. The CDR3 sequence is 15 residues long. The CDR3 nucleotides are TGTGCCAGCAGCTCCAGGGCGGGTCTGAATTCACCCCTCCACTTT. Translating it yields CASSSRAGLNSPLHF.

In its sample, this clonotype was seen many times. The chain uses TRBV6-2 or TRBV6-3 and TRBJ2-7; 9 nucleotides agree with TRBD1. Germline lookup yields CDR1 MNHEY and CDR2 SVGEGT. The CDR3 totals 16 residues. The V and J ends lost 4 bases and 4 bases, in that order; junction bases with no gene match: 11. CDR3 coding DNA: TGTGCCAGCAGTTTTTCACCGGGACAGGGAACATACGAGCAGTACTTC. It translates to CASSFSPGQGTYEQYF.

This clonotype was observed many times. The chain uses TRBV7-3 and TRBJ2-1; 9 nucleotides match TRBD2. CDR1 is SGHTA and CDR2 is FQGTGA in the germline V gene. The CDR3 extends over 14 amino acids. V dropped 2 bases and J dropped 7; count of bases not matched to a gene: 3. The DNA of the CDR3 is TGTGCCAGCAGCTTAGCGGGAGGGACGAATGAGCAGTTCTTC. Its protein product is CASSLAGGTNEQFF.